The T cell receptor (beta chain) under discussion was sequenced for a study of CD8+CD57+ T cells in acquired aplastic anemia. The wider study: Around 3.5 ug was the average amount of DNA from sorted CD4+ and CD8+ cells.

This clonotype has a single count. Its matching antigen is unknown. The study profiled TCR beta VDJ and CDR3 using genomic DNA as template. TCRdb used MiXCR to reprocess the reads, holding one entry per CDR3 protein. Of 150,000 to 200,000 distinct CDR3 sequences listed, 64% are singletons. CDR1 and CDR2 from the germline V gene are SNHLY and FYNNEI. The CDR3 spans 15 residues. The V and J ends lost 3 bases and 2 bases respectively, with 13 bases between them. Study observations and caveats: Significant differences in CD8+ Simpson's diversity were not observed between patients and controls. Patients and controls were found to share fewer than 35 CD8+ CDR3 sequences.

This clonotype was obtained from a human donor with severe aplastic anemia or a healthy control (not recorded which). The sequencing input was sorted CD4+, CD8+, or CD8+CD57+ T cells (not recorded which) from PBMCs. V gene TRBV2 combines with J gene TRBJ1-1; tentative D call: TRBD1 (5 bases). Here the CDR3 DNA reads TGTGCCAGCAGTGACGGGGCAGCCCTCAACACTGAAGCTTTCTTT. Its translation is CASSDGAALNTEAFF.